This T cell receptor beta chain is drawn from a study of T cell responses to AZD1222 COVID-19 vaccine. The length of the CDR3 is 14 residues. CDR1 is ENHRY and CDR2 is SYGVKD in the germline V gene. Trimming took 8 bases from V and 10 from J, leaving 21 bases between them. Some clones are missing from TCRdb's copy, which holds only in-frame ones; the method was immunoSEQ multiplex PCR. The sample includes roughly 160,000 clones, roughly 90% of them seen just once. This chain uses TRBV10-3 with TRBJ2-1; the D call may be TRBD1 or TRBD2 (5 bases each). This TCR was sampled from an adult who received the AZD1222 COVID-19 vaccine. The source was peripheral blood, collected 28 days after the second AZD1222 dose. The CDR3 DNA reads TGTGCCATCTATCACGGCCAGGGCGAGGGAGAGCAGTTCTTC. Its translation is CAIYHGQGEGEQFF.